This T cell receptor beta chain was profiled in a study of cytomegalovirus exposure and HLA in healthy donors. Turning to this clone: Its antigen remains unknown.

General observations from the study: Associated with HLA alleles at 0.05 false discovery rate in a later analysis were 16,951 TCR beta sequences. CMV serostatus alone was available as immune exposure information. Altogether, 170 or so TCR beta chains were recorded as cytomegalovirus-associated.

The V end lost 0 bases, the J end lost 5 bases, and 14 bases lay between the germline ends. There are 15 residues in the CDR3. Germline V gives CDR1 SGHRS, CDR2 YFSETQ. In the PCR, 60 Vbeta and 13 Jbeta primers were used. Here immunoSEQ multiplex PCR was the method, and the copy in TCRdb shows in-frame clones only, minus some. The table has some 99,000 clones, 69% seen once. This clonotype was sampled from a female donor in good health and CMV-seronegative. The V and J genes are TRBV5-1 and TRBJ1-1, with TRBD1 as a possible D gene (5 bases). What was sequenced was PBMCs. Written as DNA, the CDR3 is TGCGCCAGCAGCTTGGGCACAGGCCGGGGGACTGAAGCTTTCTTT. Amino acids: CASSLGTGRGTEAFF.